The 19 T cell receptor beta chains below all came from one sample that was sequenced in a study of OX40 agonist ivuxolimab in advanced cancers. Libraries were prepared through the immunoSEQ multiplex PCR assay. This is the immuneACCESS table as TCRdb keeps it, with only in-frame sequences that have V and J called. A part of the clones is gone; compared with another copy, unresolved V genes explain less than half, and the rest is unexplained. Here the sample has roughly 64,000 clones; around 84% occur a single time. The ten most abundant clones make up 2% to 3% of the sample. This material consisted of CD4+ or CD8+ T cells sorted from blood, taken in a trial of the OX40 agonist ivuxolimab. The receptors stem from an adult with an advanced solid tumor such as melanoma, head and neck, liver or kidney cancer.

V usage is TRBV6-1 and J usage is TRBJ2-7, with 7 bases identical to TRBD1. The CDR3 has 13 amino acids. Germline V gene data show CDR1 as MNHNS and CDR2 as SASEGT. V shed 6 bases, J shed 5 bases, and the junction held 7 bases outside the gene matches. The CDR3 region has the DNA TGTGCCAGCAGCGGGACAGACCAGGACGAGCAGTACTTC. This sequence encodes CASSGTDQDEQYF.

The rearrangement joins TRBV7-9 to TRBJ2-7; possible D gene TRBD2, 6 bases. This CDR3 is built from 14 residues. The V end was cut by 5 bases, the J end by 3 bases, with 14 bases between. Germline V gene sequence: CDR1 SEHNR, CDR2 FQNEAQ (reference sequence). The CDR3 bases are TGTGCCAGCAGCCCTACGCGGGGAAACTACGAGCAGTACTTC. This translates into CASSPTRGNYEQYF.

The J gene is TRBJ2-2, the V gene TRBV5-1, with 8 bases aligning to TRBD1. V lost 4 bases, J lost 4 bases, and 6 bases stayed unmatched. CDR1 is SGHRS, CDR2 YFSETQ, per germline. CDR3 length: 15 amino acids. DNA for the CDR3: TGCGCCAGCAGCATCAGGGGGCAGGGCACCGGGGAGCTGTTTTTT. Protein: CASSIRGQGTGELFF.

The chain joins TRBV25-1 to TRBJ1-2; no reliable D call. Germline lookup yields CDR1 MGHDK and CDR2 SYGVNS. This CDR3 has 12 residues. Trimming removed 3 bases from V and 2 bases from J, with 4 bases in between. The CDR3 here is CASSDQNYGYTF. The CDR3 bases are TGTGCCAGCAGTGACCAGAACTATGGCTACACCTTC.

This CDR3 reads CASSPMEYRGNTGELFF. In nucleotides, the CDR3 is TGCGCCAGCAGCCCAATGGAATACAGGGGGAACACCGGGGAGCTGTTTTTT. The chain is built from TRBV5-1 and TRBJ2-2; 7 bases map to TRBD1. The ends lost 4 bases at V and 1 base at J; junction bases unmatched: 10. The CDR3 spans 17 residues. Germline V gives CDR1 SGHRS, CDR2 YFSETQ. The variable domain in full, completed from reference TRBV5-1 and TRBJ2-2, reads KAGVTQTPRYLIKTRGQQVTLSCSPISGHRSVSWYQQTPGQGLQFLFEYFSETQRNKGNFPGRFSGRQFSNSRSEMNVSTLELGDSALYLCASSPMEYRGNTGELFFGEGSRLTVL.

The V and J genes are TRBV29-1 and TRBJ2-1; 13 nucleotides line up with TRBD2. The ends lost 6 bases at V and 1 base at J; junction bases unmatched: 9. The length of the CDR3 is 17 residues. Looked up from germline, CDR1 is SQVTM and CDR2 is ANQGSEA. The CDR3 loop reads CSVYGGTSGTSYNEQFF. The DNA of the CDR3 is TGCAGCGTCTATGGAGGGACTAGCGGGACTTCCTACAATGAGCAGTTCTTC.

V usage is TRBV5-1 and J usage is TRBJ1-3; D call uncertain. V gave up 0 bases and J gave up 1 base, with 11 bases separating them. From germline, CDR1 is SGHRS and CDR2 YFSETQ. This CDR3 is 16 amino acids long. CDR3 sequence: CASSLGGSSSGNTIYF. The DNA of the CDR3 is TGCGCCAGCAGCTTGGGAGGCTCATCATCTGGAAACACCATATATTTT.

The chain combines TRBV7-2 with TRBJ1-2, with 10 bases fitting TRBD1. J was trimmed by 4 bases and V by 5 bases; bases with no gene match: 7. The CDR3 runs to 15 residues. Germline values: CDR1 SGHTA, CDR2 FQGNSA. The CDR3 DNA reads as TGTGCCAGCAGCATCGACAGGGGGCGTCTCTATGGCTACACCTTC. This codes for CASSIDRGRLYGYTF.

The chain uses TRBV27 and TRBJ1-5; weak D call: TRBD1 (6 bases). The CDR3 extends over 15 amino acids. From germline, CDR1 is MNHEY and CDR2 SMNVEV (reference sequence). Trimming left V 4 bases short and J 6 bases short, with 16 bases between. This chain's CDR3 is CASSYGTSTGQPQHF. In DNA, the CDR3 is TGTGCCAGCAGTTACGGGACATCGACGGGTCAGCCCCAGCATTTT.

CDR3 coding DNA: TGCGCCAGCAGCTCCCGGACAGGGGGAAATGAAAAACTGTTTTTT. Translation: CASSSRTGGNEKLFF. V usage is TRBV5-1 and J usage is TRBJ1-4, with TRBD1 matching 10 bases. The CDR3 length is 15 residues. CDR1 and CDR2 from the germline V gene are SGHRS and YFSETQ. The ends lost 3 bases at V and 5 bases at J; junction bases unmatched: 4.

The chain links TRBV7-2 to TRBJ1-6; no firm D call. The CDR3 contains 11 residues. V was cut by 6 bases and J by 10 bases, with 7 bases left in between. Germline V gene lookup returns CDR1 SGHTA and CDR2 FQGNSA. Here the CDR3 DNA reads TGTGCCAGCAGGTTGGGGTCACCCCTCCACTTT. It is translated as CASRLGSPLHF.

The chain couples TRBV6-5 to TRBJ2-7; 7 bases are a match to TRBD1. The CDR3 is 15 residues long. The trim removed 1 base at V and 0 bases at J, leaving 3 bases unmatched. Germline assignment: CDR1 MNHEY and CDR2 SVGAGI. The CDR3 spells CASSYLTGSSYEQYF. DNA for the CDR3: TGTGCCAGCAGTTACTTGACAGGGAGCTCCTACGAGCAGTACTTC.

The CDR3 sequence: CASKTGWGINEKLFF. The CDR3 region has the DNA TGTGCCAGTAAGACAGGGTGGGGGATTAATGAAAAACTGTTTTTT. V and J are TRBV2 and TRBJ1-4, with 7 bases fitting TRBD1. The V segment lost 9 bases and the J segment 4 bases; nucleotides outside the gene matches: 11. Per germline, CDR1 SNHLY and CDR2 FYNNEI. CDR3 size: 15 residues.

The V call is TRBV7-7, the J call TRBJ1-1; D not resolved. This CDR3 is 13 amino acids long. V lost 2 bases and J lost 0, with 4 bases in between. The germline gives CDR1 SSHAT, CDR2 FNYEAQ (reference sequence). CDR3 protein: CASSLSVNTEAFF. Here the CDR3 DNA reads TGTGCCAGCAGCTTATCAGTGAACACTGAAGCTTTCTTT.

V gene TRBV5-4 combines with J gene TRBJ1-4; D may be TRBD1 (5 bases). The germline V and J ends were trimmed by 4 bases and 0 bases, with 16 bases remaining between them. CDR1 is SGHNT, CDR2 YYREEE, per germline (reference sequence). CDR3 size: 17 residues. The CDR3 coding sequence is TGTGCCAGCAGCCCTACACCCGACAGTGCAACTAATGAAAAACTGTTTTTT. It is translated as CASSPTPDSATNEKLFF.

J is TRBJ1-6 and V is TRBV6-5; D gene ambiguous. This CDR3 has 15 amino acids. Germline assignment: CDR1 MNHEY and CDR2 SVGAGI. V was pared by 3 bases and J by 5 bases, with 11 bases between. The CDR3 coding sequence is TGTGCCAGCAGTTATACCGGGAGGGATAATTCACCCCTCCACTTT. Protein product: CASSYTGRDNSPLHF.

This sequence joins TRBV6-5 and TRBJ1-4, with D possibly TRBD1 on 5 matching bases. The CDR3 covers 16 residues. Per germline, CDR1 MNHEY and CDR2 SVGAGI. V lost 0 bases and J 4 bases, leaving 12 bases between the germline ends. CDR3 DNA: TGTGCCAGCAGTTACTCGCCGGGACGGCTTAATGAAAAACTGTTTTTT. This gives the protein CASSYSPGRLNEKLFF.

The genes are TRBV19 and TRBJ1-5; D is perhaps TRBD1 (5 bases). The germline CDR1 and CDR2 sequences are LNHDA and SQIVND (reference sequence). Trimming cost V 7 bases and J 3 bases, with 10 bases left between them. This CDR3 spans 13 amino acids. The CDR3: CASTRTNNQPQHF. The CDR3 coding sequence is TGTGCCAGTACTCGGACAAACAATCAGCCCCAGCATTTT.

V and J are TRBV5-1 and TRBJ2-1; 7 bases line up with TRBD1. Germline V gene sequence: CDR1 SGHRS, CDR2 YFSETQ. V shed 4 bases and J 10 bases; nucleotides not matched to a gene: 5. The CDR3 length is 12 residues. The CDR3 nucleotides read TGCGCCAGCAGCACCGGGACAGACGAGCAGTTCTTC. It specifies CASSTGTDEQFF.